Given below is one TCR beta chain in context. Antigen specificity is unknown. Focal radiation was given together with CTLA-4 blockade (ipilimumab) to patients with chemo-refractory metastatic non-small-cell lung cancer. CDR1 and CDR2 from the germline V gene are MGHDK and SYGVNS. The CDR3 runs to 14 residues. Unmatched junction bases numbered 3, after V lost 4 bases and J lost 3 bases. The sample belongs to a study of radiotherapy plus CTLA-4 blockade in lung cancer. About the study: Objective responses emerged in roughly 20% of patients, and over 30% attained disease control. Study observations and caveats: Once radiotherapy plus ipilimumab had been given, TCR clones derived from tumor expanded in blood.

Using immunoSEQ multiplex PCR, the repertoire was profiled, and TCRdb retains in-frame clones only, with some absent. Of 71,000 or so clones listed, 85% to 90% are singletons. V usage is TRBV25-1 and J usage is TRBJ1-5; 7 bases fit TRBD1. This clonotype was sampled from a human donor with non-small cell lung cancer who had stable disease on radiotherapy plus ipilimumab. The material was peripheral blood, obtained from a patient treated with radiotherapy plus ipilimumab. This chain's CDR3 is CASSADRNNQPQHF. The CDR3 nucleotides are TGTGCCAGCAGTGCGGACAGGAACAATCAGCCCCAGCATTTT.